One sample yielded the 7 T cell receptor beta chains listed below, sequenced in a study of T cells in Graves' hyperthyroidism and ophthalmopathy. Amplified regions were TCR beta CDR3 sequences from RNA transcripts. TCR CDR3 regions were first amplified by RT-PCR with HTBI primers. TCRdb used MiXCR to reprocess the multiplex PCR reads, holding one entry per CDR3 protein. The data contain fewer than 450,000 distinct CDR3 sequences, roughly a sixth of them singletons. The sequenced sample consisted of blood. All receptors come from a woman younger than 45 with Graves' hyperthyroidism that later progressed to Graves' ophthalmopathy.

This clonotype was seen only a few times. J is TRBJ2-3 and V is TRBV4-1; 8 nucleotides align to TRBD2. CDR1 is MGHRA and CDR2 is YSYEKL in the germline V gene. The CDR3 consists of 15 residues. The V gene end was trimmed by 4 bases and the J gene end by 7 bases; junction bases not matched to a gene: 10. The CDR3 sequence: CASSPQGLAPNTQYF. The CDR3, as DNA: TGCGCCAGCAGCCCCCAAGGACTAGCACCAAATACGCAGTATTTT.

The rearrangement links TRBV30 to TRBJ1-1; no reliable D call. The length of the CDR3 is 12 residues. V lost 0 bases to trimming and J lost 9 bases, with 11 bases between them. Germline V gene data show CDR1 as GTSNPN and CDR2 as SVGIG (reference sequence). CDR3 protein: CAWSVLGTKAFF. Here the CDR3 DNA reads TGTGCCTGGAGTGTACTAGGAACTAAAGCTTTCTTT.

This clonotype was seen many times. The chain employs TRBV10-2 and TRBJ1-2, with 8 bases lining up with TRBD1. The CDR3 length is 13 residues. After removal of 10 bases from V and 1 base from J, the junction contained 5 bases not matched to a gene. From germline, CDR1 is WSHSY and CDR2 SAAADI. The CDR3 DNA sequence: TGCGCCACCGGACAGGGAATTAACTATGGCTACACCTTC. This translates into CATGQGINYGYTF.

This clonotype was counted at least ten times. The chain couples TRBV3-1 to TRBJ2-1, with 10 bases aligning to TRBD2. J lost 5 bases, V lost 3 bases, and 13 bases had no gene match. The CDR3 is 18 residues long. CDR1 and CDR2 from the germline V gene are LGHDT and YNNKEL (reference sequence). The DNA for the CDR3 is TGTGCCAGCAGCCAGGAGGTAGCGGGGGGCCGGTTTAACAATGAGCAGTTCTTC. Its protein is CASSQEVAGGRFNNEQFF.

The chain employs TRBV19 and TRBJ2-1; D gene unclear. Germline V gene data show CDR1 as LNHDA and CDR2 as SQIVND (reference sequence). V was clipped by 5 bases and J by 5 bases, with 16 bases between them. This CDR3 is 15 amino acids long. CDR3 amino acids: CASSRSVGPHNEQFF. In DNA form, the CDR3 reads TGTGCCAGTAGTCGAAGCGTCGGGCCCCACAATGAGCAGTTCTTC.

This clonotype was seen many times. J is TRBJ2-3 and V is TRBV2; 10 bases are a match to TRBD2. The CDR3 contains 16 residues. Germline V gives CDR1 SNHLY, CDR2 FYNNEI. The V segment lost 6 bases and the J segment 2 bases; nucleotides outside the gene matches: 8. CDR3 nucleotide sequence: TGTGCCAGCAGGAGGGAAGCGGGGGGGCACACAGATACGCAGTATTTT. Its translation: CASRREAGGHTDTQYF.

This clonotype was found many times. This chain links TRBV28 with TRBJ2-7, with TRBD1 matching 8 bases. The trim removed 4 bases at V and 3 bases at J, leaving 2 bases unmatched. There are 13 residues in the CDR3. The germline V gene has CDR1 MDHEN and CDR2 SYDVKM. The CDR3 spells CASSWGTGYEQYF. CDR3 sequence (DNA): TGTGCCAGCAGTTGGGGGACAGGCTACGAGCAGTACTTC.